The clone carrying this TCR beta chain was observed many times. Its cognate antigen is unknown. V was pared by 1 base and J by 8 bases, with 9 bases between. The CDR3 has 12 residues. Germline V CDR1 and CDR2: GTSNPN, SVGIG (reference sequence). Arm-PCR of CDR3 regions and iRepertoire HTBI primers were the basis on which TCR beta libraries were built. TCRdb passed the multiplex PCR reads through MiXCR, listing each CDR3 protein once. The sample shows 560,000 or so distinct CDR3 sequences, 16% of them seen only once. These data are taken from a study of regulatory T cells in long-lasting Graves disease. The time point denotes: newly diagnosed GD, antithyroid drugs for less than 3 months. With RNA extracted from PBMCs as input, the TCR library was made. Broader study findings: Persistent disease was characterized by preferential usage of TRBV28, TRBJ1-2 and TRBJ2-5.

This sample was shared with a second study, whose subject was T cells in Graves' hyperthyroidism and ophthalmopathy.

This chain links TRBV30 with TRBJ2-1, with D unclear. The receptor was derived from a man younger than 35 with Graves disease. Sequencing used peripheral blood mononuclear cells (PBMCs), obtained at new diagnosis, from a patient treated with antithyroid drugs. The CDR3 spells CAWSDALDEQFF. Here the CDR3 DNA reads TGTGCCTGGAGTGACGCGTTGGATGAGCAGTTCTTC.